This T cell receptor (beta chain) is drawn from a study of T cell changes during pregnancy in multiple sclerosis. Trimming took off 1 base at V and 1 base at J, with 20 bases between the two ends. Looked up from germline, CDR1 is SGHRS and CDR2 is YFSETQ. The CDR3 loop spans 18 amino acids. This clone was picked up one time. TCRdb's table, derived via immunoSEQ multiplex PCR, lists solely in-frame clones and lacks some. The data show around 70,000 clones, 91% seen once. The TCR sequence derives from a female donor with multiple sclerosis, enrolled in a pregnancy study. The J gene is TRBJ2-5, the V gene TRBV5-1, with D perhaps matching TRBD1 (5 bases). The starting material was peripheral blood, obtained in the second trimester of pregnancy. The CDR3 protein is CASSLRLVQRGVQETQYF. DNA of the CDR3: TGCGCCAGCAGCTTGAGATTGGTCCAAAGGGGTGTCCAAGAGACCCAGTACTTC.